This entry lists 15 T cell receptor beta chains sequenced from one sample in a study of T-cell reconstitution after alpha-beta-depleted transplantation in children. Preparation of the TCRbeta library used unique molecular identifiers. Using its own MiXCR run on the PCR reads, TCRdb lists one record per CDR3 protein. Of 600,000 to 800,000 distinct CDR3 sequences listed, about 12% are singletons. Sequenced here: PBMCs, sampled before TCRalphabeta/CD19-depleted stem cell transplant. Source of these receptors: a girl aged 2 to 9 with congenital amegakaryocytic thrombocytopenia, due to receive a stem cell transplant.

This clonotype was recorded a few times. The chain carries TRBV5-1 and TRBJ2-3; TRBD2 might be the D (5 bases). This CDR3 has 15 residues. The V end lost 6 bases, the J end lost 6 bases, and 20 bases lay between the germline ends. Germline assignment: CDR1 SGHRS and CDR2 YFSETQ. The CDR3 DNA follows: TGCGCCAGCAAATTAGAGGGCCCGGCGTGGGATACGCAGTATTTT. Translated: CASKLEGPAWDTQYF.

The chain combines TRBV10-2 with TRBJ2-3; D is unresolved. Between the trimmed V and J ends, which lost 0 bases and 4 bases, there was a span of 11 bases. CDR3 length equals 15 residues. Germline loops: CDR1 WSHSY, CDR2 SAAADI. The CDR3 region is CASSESVSLPDTQYF. CDR3 bases: TGCGCCAGCAGTGAGTCGGTGTCGCTTCCAGATACGCAGTATTTT.

This clonotype showed up many times. The rearrangement joins TRBV5-1 to TRBJ2-2; unclear D gene. V gave up 1 base and J gave up 1 base, with 5 bases separating them. The CDR3 loop spans 14 amino acids. CDR1 is SGHRS and CDR2 is YFSETQ in the germline V gene. The CDR3 bases are TGCGCCAGCAGCTTGAGACAGAACACCGGGGAGCTGTTTTTT. It encodes CASSLRQNTGELFF.

This clonotype came up a few times. V and J are TRBV25-1 and TRBJ2-5, with TRBD2 matching over 7 bases. J was trimmed by 0 bases and V by 2 bases; bases with no gene match: 6. The CDR3 sequence is 16 residues long. Germline V gene data show CDR1 as MGHDK and CDR2 as SYGVNS. In DNA, the CDR3 is TGTGCCAGCAGTGAAAGCGGGGCATGGTACCAAGAGACCCAGTACTTC. It translates to CASSESGAWYQETQYF.

The sample holds many counts of this clonotype. This chain connects TRBV7-2 to TRBJ2-2; TRBD2 agrees at 11 bases. The V gene's germline CDR1 is SGHTA and CDR2 FQGNSA. The CDR3 consists of 16 residues. With V trimmed by 1 base and J by 8 bases, 6 bases remained unmatched. The CDR3, as DNA: TGTGCCAGCAGCTTAGTCATACTAGCGGGAGTTGGGGAGCTGTTTTTT. It codes for CASSLVILAGVGELFF.

This clonotype was seen at least ten times. The chain uses TRBV24-1 and TRBJ1-1; D possibly corresponds to TRBD1 (6 bases). Trimming shortened V by 3 bases and J by 8 bases, and 15 bases separated the two germline ends. This CDR3 spans 14 amino acids. Per the germline V gene, CDR1 is KGHDR and CDR2 is SFDVKD. The CDR3 DNA sequence: TGTGCCACCAGTGATCCCACAGGGCCCTCGGAAGCTTTCTTT. Protein: CATSDPTGPSEAFF.

This clonotype was recorded a few times. The chain combines TRBV5-1 with TRBJ2-2, with TRBD2 matching 9 bases. Per germline, CDR1 SGHRS and CDR2 YFSETQ. The length of the CDR3 is 15 residues. With 2 bases clipped from V and 7 bases from J, the junction kept 6 bases outside the gene matches. CDR3 loop: CASSFLREGLGELFF. CDR3 sequence (DNA): TGCGCCAGCAGCTTTTTGCGGGAGGGCCTCGGGGAGCTGTTTTTT.

This clonotype appeared a few times. The rearrangement links TRBV27 to TRBJ2-1, with 8 bases aligning to TRBD1. There are 14 residues in the CDR3. Per germline, CDR1 MNHEY and CDR2 SMNVEV (reference sequence). Trimming took 4 bases from V and 6 from J; bases not matched to a gene: 5. The CDR3 spells CASSYQGAFNEQFF. In DNA form, the CDR3 reads TGTGCCAGCAGTTACCAGGGGGCTTTCAATGAGCAGTTCTTC.

This clonotype was observed a few times. The rearrangement uses TRBV6-5 and TRBJ2-6; unclear D gene. Trimming stripped 4 bases from V and 0 bases from J, with 16 bases between. The CDR3 has 18 amino acids. Looked up from germline, CDR1 is MNHEY and CDR2 is SVGAGI. Here the CDR3 reads CASSFPRAPNSGANVLTF. The CDR3 DNA sequence: TGTGCCAGCAGTTTTCCCCGGGCCCCAAACTCTGGGGCCAACGTCCTGACTTTC.

V gene TRBV15 combines with J gene TRBJ2-7; 7 bases are shared with TRBD1. This CDR3 is built from 18 residues. CDR1 is LNHNV, CDR2 YYDKDF, per germline (reference sequence). V lost 1 base and J lost 1; bases outside the gene matches: 13. The CDR3 nucleotides are TGTGCCACCAGCAGAGTCCCTGGGACAGAGGTCACTTCCTACGAGCAGTACTTC. It specifies CATSRVPGTEVTSYEQYF. Variable domain in full (rest from reference TRBV15 and TRBJ2-7): DAMVIQNPRYQVTQFGKPVTLSCSQTLNHNVMYWYQQKSSQAPKLLFHYYDKDFNNEADTPDNFQSRRPNTSFCFLDIRSPGLGDTAMYLCATSRVPGTEVTSYEQYFGPGTRLTVT.

This clonotype was seen a handful of times. CDR3 loop: CASTPGQGSFYTEAFF. Here the CDR3 DNA reads TGTGCCAGCACTCCTGGACAGGGAAGCTTTTATACTGAAGCTTTCTTT. V is TRBV2 and J is TRBJ1-1, with 8 nucleotides matching TRBD1. Trimming took 7 bases from V and 5 from J; bases not matched to a gene: 15. There are 16 residues in the CDR3. Germline V lookup: CDR1 SNHLY, CDR2 FYNNEI.

The rearrangement links TRBV4-1 to TRBJ2-3, with D perhaps matching TRBD1 (6 bases). Per the germline V gene, CDR1 is MGHRA and CDR2 is YSYEKL. CDR3 size: 17 residues. V lost 1 base and J lost 0, with 14 bases in between. The CDR3 DNA reads TGCGCCAGCAGCCAAGTTTCAGGGGAGTTTAGCACAGATACGCAGTATTTT. It codes for CASSQVSGEFSTDTQYF.

This clonotype was observed at least ten times. The chain uses TRBV5-1 and TRBJ2-1; 9 nucleotides line up with TRBD2. CDR1 and CDR2 from the germline V gene are SGHRS and YFSETQ. The CDR3 is made up of 12 amino acids. V lost 4 bases, J lost 14 bases, and 7 bases stayed unmatched. CDR3 DNA: TGCGCCAGCAGCCCTATAGCGGGAGTGGAGTTCTTC. This encodes CASSPIAGVEFF. The full variable domain, with the rest looked up from reference TRBV5-1 and TRBJ2-1, is KAGVTQTPRYLIKTRGQQVTLSCSPISGHRSVSWYQQTPGQGLQFLFEYFSETQRNKGNFPGRFSGRQFSNSRSEMNVSTLELGDSALYLCASSPIAGVEFFGPGTRLTVL.

The CDR3: CASSAPTTSGRSSYEQYF. As DNA, the CDR3 is TGTGCCAGCAGCGCCCCCACTACTAGCGGGAGGAGCTCCTACGAGCAGTACTTC. The chain recombines TRBV11-1 with TRBJ2-7; 12 bases map to TRBD2. The V segment lost 5 bases and the J segment 0 bases; nucleotides outside the gene matches: 11. Germline V gives CDR1 SGHAT, CDR2 FQDESV (reference sequence). The CDR3 contains 18 residues.

Only a few counts were recorded for this clonotype. This chain joins TRBV12-3 or TRBV12-4 and TRBJ2-1, with 8 bases matching TRBD1. This CDR3 contains 14 residues. V lost 6 bases and J lost 7; bases outside the gene matches: 8. CDR3 residues: CASSPWTGNNEQFF. DNA of the CDR3: TGTGCCAGCAGCCCATGGACAGGGAATAATGAGCAGTTCTTC.